Below are 2 T cell receptor beta chains sequenced from a single sample in a study of T cells in Graves' hyperthyroidism and ophthalmopathy (dated by TCRdb to between 2018 and 2021). Receptor libraries were prepared by multiplex PCR. TCRdb names Illumina HiSeq 2000 as the instrument used. The TCR beta CDR3 regions were amplified from RNA transcripts. A first-round RT-PCR of the TCR CDR3 used the HTBI primer set with the Qiagen OneStep RT-PCR kit. TCRdb cleaned the public reads at Q25 with fastp, built clones with MiXCR and kept in-frame beta chains. Merged by CDR3 protein, the rows form single entries marked with the most common genes and DNA. The sample contains approximately 320,000 distinct CDR3 sequences, approximately 16% of them found a single time. Roughly 31% of the sample is held by the ten biggest clonotypes. Source material: blood. The receptor source for this set is a man aged 25 to 40 with Graves' hyperthyroidism.

About this clonotype itself: An end of the junction differs from the germline gene, which may be a read error. The V call is TRBV10-2, the J call TRBJ2-7, with 11 nucleotides matching TRBD2. This CDR3 comprises 14 residues. Per the germline V gene, CDR1 is WSHSY and CDR2 is SAAADI. The CDR3 nucleotides are TGCGCCGGCAGGTATAGCGGGAGGGCCGGTGAGCAGTACTTC. This translates into CAGRYSGRAGEQYF.

The genes are TRBV27 and TRBJ2-3; tentative D call: TRBD2 (6 bases). V gave up 5 bases and J gave up 2 bases, with 11 bases separating them. This CDR3 comprises 14 residues. Germline-derived CDR1 and CDR2 are MNHEY and SMNVEV (reference sequence). The chain's CDR3 is CASSPGDHTDTQYF. The CDR3, as DNA: TGTGCCAGCAGTCCGGGGGACCACACAGATACGCAGTATTTT.